The text below deals with one T cell receptor (beta chain). The antigen remains unidentified. A single record per CDR3 protein comes from TCRdb applying MiXCR to the 5' RACE reads. The sample carries 6,700 or so distinct CDR3 sequences, roughly three fifths recorded once. Study outcomes and limitations: Tumor memory CD4+ T cell TCR gene usage was found to cluster with blood and lymph node memory CD4+ cells and with lymph node naive CD4+ cells.

The memory fraction was CD4+CD45RO+CD25- cells. The CDR3 totals 12 residues. Between the trimmed V and J ends, which lost 2 bases and 1 base, there was a span of 2 bases. From germline, CDR1 is KGHSH and CDR2 LQKENI. This chain links TRBV18 with TRBJ2-5; D not certain. The sequence was collected from a female donor with breast cancer. Specimen: tumor-infiltrating memory CD4+ T cells sorted from the breast tumor. Sample subset: memory CD4+ T cells, CD4+CD45RO+CD25-. CDR3 in DNA: TGTGCCAGCTCACCAGCCCAAGAGACCCAGTACTTC. Its translation: CASSPAQETQYF.